The rows below give T cell receptor beta chains drawn from one sample of a study of OX40 agonist ivuxolimab in advanced cancers. TCRdb's copy holds only in-frame clones and misses some; the assay was immunoSEQ multiplex PCR. The profile shows about 36,000 clones, 60% to 80% of them singletons. This sample comprised CD4+ or CD8+ T cells sorted from blood, obtained in a trial of the OX40 agonist ivuxolimab. These receptors were collected from an adult with an advanced solid tumor such as melanoma, head and neck, liver or kidney cancer. Both conserved end residues are part of each CDR3. The order of the fields is V gene, J gene, clone size, D gene, CDR3 protein, CDR3 DNA. The D gene is left open where the match is weak. Rows give clone size only sometimes, using once, few, many, or a class for an expanded clone.

V gene: TRBV28; J gene: TRBJ1-4; clone size: -; D gene: -; CDR3 protein: CASSSDMEVEELFF; CDR3 DNA: TGTGCCAGCAGTTCCGACATGGAGGTTGAAGAACTGTTTTTT
V gene: TRBV2; J gene: TRBJ2-7; clone size: -; D gene: -; CDR3 protein: CASEGGSDEQYF; CDR3 DNA: TGTGCCAGCGAGGGAGGAAGCGACGAGCAGTACTTC
V gene: TRBV15; J gene: TRBJ2-1; clone size: -; D gene: TRBD2; CDR3 protein: CATSRGGLADNEQFF; CDR3 DNA: TGTGCCACCAGCAGAGGGGGACTAGCGGACAATGAGCAGTTCTTC
V gene: TRBV2; J gene: TRBJ1-6; clone size: -; D gene: TRBD1; CDR3 protein: CASSAGTGTNSPLHF; CDR3 DNA: TGTGCCAGCAGTGCAGGGACAGGGACCAATTCACCCCTCCACTTT
V gene: TRBV4-2; J gene: TRBJ2-7; clone size: -; D gene: TRBD2; CDR3 protein: CASSQESMGEIAGYSYEQYF; CDR3 DNA: TGTGCCAGCAGCCAAGAGAGTATGGGAGAAATAGCGGGATACTCCTACGAGCAGTACTTC
V gene: TRBV28; J gene: TRBJ2-7; clone size: -; D gene: -; CDR3 protein: CASSLRGLYYEQYF; CDR3 DNA: TGTGCCAGCAGTTTAAGGGGCTTATACTACGAGCAGTACTTC
V gene: TRBV4-2; J gene: TRBJ1-5; clone size: -; D gene: TRBD1; CDR3 protein: CASSQRGDRGSNQPQHF; CDR3 DNA: TGTGCCAGCAGTCAACGGGGTGACAGGGGGAGCAATCAGCCCCAGCATTTT
V gene: TRBV11-1; J gene: TRBJ2-7; clone size: -; D gene: TRBD1; CDR3 protein: CASSPQGAWGEQYF; CDR3 DNA: TGTGCCAGCAGCCCACAGGGGGCGTGGGGGGAGCAGTACTTC
V gene: TRBV4-3; J gene: TRBJ2-3; clone size: -; D gene: -; CDR3 protein: CASSQDRGGSRDTQYF; CDR3 DNA: TGCGCCAGCAGCCAAGATAGGGGGGGGAGCAGGGATACGCAGTATTTT
V gene: TRBV7-2; J gene: TRBJ1-5; clone size: -; D gene: TRBD1; CDR3 protein: CASSPQGASQPQHF; CDR3 DNA: TGTGCCAGCAGCCCACAGGGGGCCTCTCAGCCCCAGCATTTT
V gene: TRBV5-1; J gene: TRBJ2-7; clone size: -; D gene: -; CDR3 protein: CASSWTGPTYEQYF; CDR3 DNA: TGCGCCAGCAGCTGGACCGGGCCGACCTACGAGCAGTACTTC
V gene: TRBV27; J gene: TRBJ1-1; clone size: -; D gene: -; CDR3 protein: CASSLVPGTEAFF; CDR3 DNA: TGTGCCAGCAGTTTAGTTCCCGGGACTGAAGCTTTCTTT
V gene: TRBV6-6; J gene: TRBJ2-7; clone size: -; D gene: -; CDR3 protein: CASTKSSYEQYF; CDR3 DNA: TGTGCCAGCACCAAAAGCTCCTACGAGCAGTACTTC
V gene: TRBV6-1; J gene: TRBJ2-6; clone size: -; D gene: -; CDR3 protein: CASSEVLLAGANVLTF; CDR3 DNA: TGTGCCAGCAGTGAGGTCCTCCTGGCGGGGGCCAACGTCCTGACTTTC
V gene: TRBV19; J gene: TRBJ2-3; clone size: few; D gene: TRBD2; CDR3 protein: CASKPGLAFTDTQYF; CDR3 DNA: TGTGCCAGTAAACCGGGACTAGCATTCACAGATACGCAGTATTTT
V gene: TRBV10-3; J gene: TRBJ1-2; clone size: -; D gene: -; CDR3 protein: CAISEGNYGYTF; CDR3 DNA: TGTGCCATCAGTGAGGGTAACTATGGCTACACCTTC
V gene: TRBV27; J gene: TRBJ2-2; clone size: -; D gene: -; CDR3 protein: CASSFELTSGELFF; CDR3 DNA: TGTGCCAGCAGTTTCGAACTGACCTCCGGGGAGCTGTTTTTT
V gene: TRBV6-1; J gene: TRBJ1-2; clone size: -; D gene: -; CDR3 protein: CASSAFWAWGYTF; CDR3 DNA: TGTGCCAGCAGTGCCTTCTGGGCATGGGGCTACACCTTC
V gene: TRBV7-9; J gene: TRBJ2-7; clone size: few; D gene: -; CDR3 protein: CASRLMGDYEQYF; CDR3 DNA: TGTGCCAGCAGATTGATGGGGGACTACGAGCAGTACTTC
V gene: TRBV27; J gene: TRBJ2-7; clone size: -; D gene: TRBD2; CDR3 protein: CASSPRTSGSTYEQYF; CDR3 DNA: TGTGCCAGCAGTCCGCGGACTAGCGGGAGCACCTACGAGCAGTACTTC
V gene: TRBV4-1; J gene: TRBJ2-5; clone size: -; D gene: -; CDR3 protein: CASSQHRSFQETQYF; CDR3 DNA: TGCGCCAGCAGCCAGCACAGGTCTTTTCAAGAGACCCAGTACTTC
V gene: TRBV19; J gene: TRBJ2-2; clone size: -; D gene: -; CDR3 protein: CASSMAGRMNTGELFF; CDR3 DNA: TGTGCCAGTAGTATGGCGGGACGGATGAACACCGGGGAGCTGTTTTTT
V gene: TRBV28; J gene: TRBJ2-3; clone size: -; D gene: TRBD2; CDR3 protein: CASRRLREVADTQYF; CDR3 DNA: TGTGCCAGCAGACGACTCCGGGAGGTGGCAGATACGCAGTATTTT
V gene: TRBV6-1; J gene: TRBJ2-2; clone size: few; D gene: TRBD1; CDR3 protein: CASSEVQGTELFF; CDR3 DNA: TGTGCCAGCAGTGAGGTACAGGGGACGGAGCTGTTTTTT